Presented here are 26 T cell receptor beta chains from one specimen sequenced in a study of blood T cell repertoires in COVID-19. The method was immunoSEQ multiplex PCR; TCRdb's version includes in-frame clones alone and lacks a portion of them. Of hundreds of thousands of clones listed, 70% to 90% are singletons. The sample was peripheral blood. These receptors all come from a man younger than 30 with active or convalescent COVID-19.

The CDR3 here is CASSRDSVMNTEAFF. The DNA for the CDR3 is TGTGCCAGCAGCCGGGACAGCGTAATGAACACTGAAGCTTTCTTT. This chain connects TRBV7-2 to TRBJ1-1; TRBD1 matches 7 bases. CDR3 size: 15 residues. Looked up from germline, CDR1 is SGHTA and CDR2 is FQGNSA. The J segment lost 0 bases and the V segment lost 5 bases, leaving 6 bases of the junction unmatched.

This clone was detected only a few times. This chain links TRBV19 with TRBJ1-2, with 7 bases that match TRBD1. There are 14 residues in the CDR3. CDR1 is LNHDA, CDR2 SQIVND, per germline (reference sequence). Losses at the gene ends were 4 bases for V and 8 bases for J; bases not matched to a gene: 10. In DNA form, the CDR3 reads TGTGCCAGTAGTACAAGCTACAGGGGTGGGGGCTACACCTTC. This encodes CASSTSYRGGGYTF.

The gene calls are TRBV7-3 and TRBJ1-6; 10 positions agree with TRBD1. V was clipped by 5 bases and J by 5 bases; unmatched bases: 0. In germline, CDR1 is SGHTA, CDR2 FQGTGA. The CDR3 runs 14 residues. CDR3 DNA: TGTGCCAGCAGCGGGACAGGGGATAATTCACCCCTCCACTTT. Translating it yields CASSGTGDNSPLHF.

The chain recombines TRBV24-1 with TRBJ2-3; 11 bases match TRBD2. The V and J ends lost 2 bases and 5 bases, in that order; junction bases with no gene match: 5. CDR3 length: 16 residues. From germline, CDR1 is KGHDR and CDR2 SFDVKD. CDR3 in DNA: TGTGCCACCAGTGATTCTAGCGGGGGGCCTATAGATACGCAGTATTTT. It is translated as CATSDSSGGPIDTQYF.

The chain employs TRBV28 and TRBJ2-1; TRBD2 aligns across 10 bases. The CDR3 runs to 19 residues. Germline CDR1 reads MDHEN; CDR2 reads SYDVKM. V dropped 7 bases and J dropped 0; count of bases not matched to a gene: 15. CDR3: CASTVRGLADQSSYNEQFF. The CDR3 DNA reads as TGTGCCAGCACCGTCCGAGGACTAGCGGACCAAAGCTCCTACAATGAGCAGTTCTTC. The variable domain in full, with the rest retrieved from reference TRBV28 and TRBJ2-1, is DVKVTQSSRYLVKRTGEKVFLECVQDMDHENMFWYRQDPGLGLRLIYFSYDVKMKEKGDIPEGYSVSREKKERFSLILESASTNQTSMYLCASTVRGLADQSSYNEQFFGPGTRLTVL.

The rearrangement uses TRBV6-2 or TRBV6-3 and TRBJ2-3, with TRBD2 identical over 14 bases. Germline V CDR1 and CDR2: MNHEY, SVGEGT. CDR3 length: 17 amino acids. The V gene end was trimmed by 1 base and the J gene end by 4 bases; junction bases not matched to a gene: 4. The CDR3 loop reads CASSYWGTSGSSDTQYF. The DNA of the CDR3 is TGTGCCAGCAGTTACTGGGGGACTAGCGGGAGCTCAGATACGCAGTATTTT.

The chain is built from TRBV29-1 and TRBJ1-2; 8 bases map to TRBD1. After removal of 2 bases from V and 4 bases from J, the junction contained 6 bases not matched to a gene. The CDR3 is made up of 14 amino acids. Germline V gives CDR1 SQVTM, CDR2 ANQGSEA. The CDR3: CSVESGGAGYGYTF. The CDR3 region has the DNA TGCAGCGTTGAATCAGGGGGCGCGGGCTATGGCTACACCTTC.

About this clone itself: One end of the junction varies from germline; a read error may be responsible. V gene TRBV7-2 combines with J gene TRBJ2-3; 11 bases match TRBD2. There are 15 residues in the CDR3. Per germline, CDR1 SGHTA and CDR2 FQGNSA. The CDR3 loop is CASRLALAGGIEQYF. In DNA, the CDR3 is TGTGCCAGCAGATTAGCGCTAGCGGGAGGAATTGAGCAGTATTTT.

For this clone: Different DNA sequences within this sample yield the same CDR3. V gene TRBV27 combines with J gene TRBJ2-7; 10 bases line up with TRBD2. The CDR3 consists of 13 residues. The ends lost 5 bases at V and 2 bases at J; junction bases unmatched: 0. The V gene's germline CDR1 is MNHEY and CDR2 SMNVEV (reference sequence). The DNA of the CDR3 is TGTGCCAGCAGTCTAGCGGGGGCCTACGAGCAGTACTTC. Translated, it gives CASSLAGAYEQYF.

V usage is TRBV7-2 and J usage is TRBJ1-1; TRBD1 is a possible D gene (5 bases). V lost 3 bases and J 5 bases, leaving 22 bases between the germline ends. The CDR3 is made up of 17 amino acids. The germline V gene has CDR1 SGHTA and CDR2 FQGNSA. Written as DNA, the CDR3 is TGTGCCAGCAGCTTCCGTCGGGACGGGGGGAGTAGGACTGAAGCTTTCTTT. Protein product: CASSFRRDGGSRTEAFF.

The chain recombines TRBV7-3 with TRBJ1-5, with TRBD1 matching over 8 bases. With V trimmed by 1 base and J by 4 bases, 12 bases remained unmatched. The CDR3 length is 18 residues. Germline-derived CDR1 and CDR2 are SGHTA and FQGTGA. In DNA, the CDR3 is TGTGCCAGCAGCTTAATTCGGCCAGGGGGCCGTTGGAATCAGCCCCAGCATTTT. It yields the protein CASSLIRPGGRWNQPQHF.

The chain recombines TRBV5-1 with TRBJ2-2; 7 bases agree with TRBD1. The CDR3 is 15 amino acids. Germline V CDR1 and CDR2: SGHRS, YFSETQ. Trimming took 4 bases from V and 1 from J; bases not matched to a gene: 4. The DNA of the CDR3 is TGCGCCAGCAGCACTCGGACAGGGAACACCGGGGAGCTGTTTTTT. Translating it yields CASSTRTGNTGELFF. The full variable domain, in which reference TRBV5-1 and TRBJ2-2 provide the parts outside the CDR3, is KAGVTQTPRYLIKTRGQQVTLSCSPISGHRSVSWYQQTPGQGLQFLFEYFSETQRNKGNFPGRFSGRQFSNSRSEMNVSTLELGDSALYLCASSTRTGNTGELFFGEGSRLTVL.

This chain links TRBV19 with TRBJ1-1; D is undetermined. The germline gives CDR1 LNHDA, CDR2 SQIVND (reference sequence). Trimming took 3 bases from V and 3 from J, leaving 20 bases between them. The CDR3 totals 17 residues. The CDR3 region has the DNA TGTGCCAGTAGTATGTGGCGTGGGAGAGGGTCTGACACTGAAGCTTTCTTT. This codes for CASSMWRGRGSDTEAFF.

This chain links TRBV19 with TRBJ1-1; D gene unclear. The CDR3 runs to 14 residues. The V gene lost 5 bases and the J gene lost 3 bases, with 13 bases spanning the gap. The germline gives CDR1 LNHDA, CDR2 SQIVND (reference sequence). The CDR3 DNA is TGTGCCAGTAGTCGTGGCCAGCGGGACACTGAAGCTTTCTTT. Encoded protein: CASSRGQRDTEAFF.

V gene TRBV11-2 combines with J gene TRBJ2-1; weak D call: TRBD2 (5 bases). This CDR3 is 12 amino acids long. V dropped 2 bases and J dropped 12 bases, with 11 bases sitting between them. Germline CDR1 is SGHAT and CDR2 is FQNNGV. DNA of the CDR3: TGTGCCAGCAGCTTAAGCGGCGTGGGGCAGTTCTTC. Encoded protein: CASSLSGVGQFF.

The gene calls are TRBV30 and TRBJ1-6; TRBD1 aligns across 8 bases. CDR3 length equals 14 residues. The germline V gene has CDR1 GTSNPN and CDR2 SVGIG (reference sequence). V gave up 4 bases and J gave up 7 bases; unmatched junction bases: 6. The CDR3 sequence is CAWTGRTGNSPLHF. The CDR3, as DNA: TGTGCCTGGACTGGGAGGACAGGGAATTCACCCCTCCACTTT. The full variable domain, completed using reference TRBV30 and TRBJ1-6, is SQTIHQWPATLVQPVGSPLSLECTVEGTSNPNLYWYRQAAGRGLQLLFYSVGIGQISSEVPQNLSASRPQDRQFILSSKKLLLSDSGFYLCAWTGRTGNSPLHFGNGTRLTVT.

This chain links TRBV24-1 with TRBJ2-2, with 7 nucleotides matching TRBD1. The CDR3 covers 18 residues. Trimming removed 6 bases from V and 4 bases from J; junction bases left unmatched: 16. Germline V lookup: CDR1 KGHDR, CDR2 SFDVKD. CDR3 region: CATSPTLTGVMGTGELFF. CDR3 DNA sequence: TGTGCCACCAGTCCTACTCTCACAGGGGTGATGGGCACCGGGGAGCTGTTTTTT.

The chain recombines TRBV5-6 with TRBJ1-5; 8 nucleotides line up with TRBD1. The CDR3 contains 14 residues. The germline V gene has CDR1 SGHDT and CDR2 YYEEEE. The junction had 2 bases not matched to a gene; V was cut back by 2 bases and J by 4 bases. CDR3 protein: CASSFGQGNQPQHF. The CDR3 DNA reads TGTGCCAGCAGCTTCGGACAGGGAAATCAGCCCCAGCATTTT.

This chain connects TRBV2 to TRBJ2-1; tentatively, D is TRBD1 (5 bases). CDR1 and CDR2 from the germline V gene are SNHLY and FYNNEI. The CDR3 is made up of 13 amino acids. The ends were cut back, 4 bases at V and 2 bases at J, with 6 bases in the middle. The DNA of the CDR3 is TGTGCCAGCAGTGTCAGGGCCTACAATGAGCAGTTCTTC. This translates into CASSVRAYNEQFF.

The rearrangement joins TRBV15 to TRBJ1-5; TRBD1 is a possible D gene (6 bases). Per the germline V gene, CDR1 is LNHNV and CDR2 is YYDKDF (reference sequence). The CDR3 contains 17 residues. The V end was cut by 2 bases, the J end by 4 bases, with 18 bases between. CDR3 residues: CATSRSADRIENQPQHF. The DNA for the CDR3 is TGTGCCACCAGCAGATCGGCTGACAGGATAGAGAATCAGCCCCAGCATTTT.

V is TRBV7-2 and J is TRBJ1-1; D is unresolved. The CDR3 runs 13 residues. Germline lookup yields CDR1 SGHTA and CDR2 FQGNSA. Trimming cost V 1 base and J 5 bases, with 8 bases left between them. CDR3 sequence reads: CASSLGKRTEAFF. DNA for the CDR3: TGTGCCAGCAGCTTAGGGAAGAGGACTGAAGCTTTCTTT.

V and J are TRBV19 and TRBJ2-7; 10 bases are a match to TRBD1. This CDR3 comprises 15 residues. Germline V gene sequence: CDR1 LNHDA, CDR2 SQIVND (reference sequence). With V trimmed by 0 bases and J by 5 bases, 4 bases remained unmatched. The CDR3 is CASSIEPGQGNEQYF. As DNA, the CDR3 is TGTGCCAGTAGTATAGAGCCGGGACAGGGGAACGAGCAGTACTTC. Full variable domain (outside the CDR3, taken from reference TRBV19 and TRBJ2-7): DGGITQSPKYLFRKEGQNVTLSCEQNLNHDAMYWYRQDPGQGLRLIYYSQIVNDFQKGDIAEGYSVSREKKESFPLTVTSAQKNPTAFYLCASSIEPGQGNEQYFGPGTRLTVT.

The chain employs TRBV28 and TRBJ2-2, with TRBD2 matching over 7 bases. Germline trimming cut 9 bases from V and 4 bases from J; bases unmatched to any gene: 11. The CDR3 has 15 residues. The germline gives CDR1 MDHEN, CDR2 SYDVKM. CDR3 in amino acids: CASQLFREGTGELFF. CDR3 sequence (DNA): TGTGCCAGTCAGTTATTCAGGGAGGGCACCGGGGAGCTGTTTTTT. Looking up the rest from reference TRBV28 and TRBJ2-2 gives the full variable domain: DVKVTQSSRYLVKRTGEKVFLECVQDMDHENMFWYRQDPGLGLRLIYFSYDVKMKEKGDIPEGYSVSREKKERFSLILESASTNQTSMYLCASQLFREGTGELFFGEGSRLTVL.

This chain connects TRBV7-3 to TRBJ2-1; 10 nucleotides agree with TRBD2. CDR1 SGHTA and CDR2 FQGTGA come from the germline V gene. The CDR3 length is 18 residues. Germline trimming cut 3 bases from V and 8 bases from J; bases unmatched to any gene: 16. The CDR3 loop reads CASSLGLVAGGSVDEQFF. CDR3 nucleotides: TGTGCCAGCAGCTTGGGACTCGTAGCGGGGGGTTCGGTCGATGAGCAGTTCTTC.

This clone was picked up one time. This chain connects TRBV6-1 to TRBJ2-2; D might be TRBD1 (6 bases). V dropped 4 bases and J dropped 0 bases, with 18 bases sitting between them. The CDR3 has 18 amino acids. Germline loops: CDR1 MNHNS, CDR2 SASEGT. CDR3 nucleotides: TGTGCCAGCAGTGCGAAGGACAGACAACACGCGAACACCGGGGAGCTGTTTTTT. This encodes CASSAKDRQHANTGELFF.

This chain joins TRBV27 and TRBJ1-2; no clear D gene. This CDR3 has 14 amino acids. V lost 3 bases, J lost 2 bases, and 10 bases lay in between. CDR1 MNHEY and CDR2 SMNVEV come from the germline V gene (reference sequence). CDR3 bases: TGTGCCAGCAGTTTGTCTCGGGGAAACTATGGCTACACCTTC. Translation gives CASSLSRGNYGYTF.